This is a list of T cell receptor beta chains from one sample in a study of T-cell reconstitution after alpha-beta-depleted transplantation in children. TCRdb recomputed calls from the PCR reads with MiXCR, one row per CDR3 protein. The table records 330,000 or so distinct CDR3 sequences, about 9.4% of them present only once. The input for sequencing was PBMCs, taken before TCRalphabeta/CD19-depleted stem cell transplant. These TCRs come from a boy under two years old with acute myeloid leukemia, due to receive a stem cell transplant. The CDR3 runs from the conserved cysteine through the conserved F or W. D genes are given only for firm matches. The size field is filled for only some rows; it gives once, few, many or a size class.

len	d_gene	abundance	v_gene	j_gene	CDR3aa	CDR3nt
17	NA	NA	TRBV2	TRBJ2-7	CASSEYWGEVRPYEQYF	TGTGCCAGCAGTGAATATTGGGGTGAGGTAAGGCCCTACGAGCAGTACTTC
12	NA	many	TRBV29-1	TRBJ1-1	CSVAERVTEAFF	TGCAGCGTTGCAGAGAGGGTCACTGAAGCTTTCTTT
12	NA	many	TRBV27	TRBJ1-2	CASSPRDKGYTF	TGTGCCAGCAGTCCCCGGGACAAAGGCTACACCTTC
14	TRBD1	many	TRBV2	TRBJ2-2	CASSEDRDRRELFF	TGTGCCAGCAGTGAGGACAGGGACAGGAGGGAGCTGTTTTTT
12	NA	many	TRBV29-1	TRBJ2-2	CSVGLNTGELFF	TGCAGCGTCGGACTAAACACCGGGGAGCTGTTTTTT
11	NA	many	TRBV5-1	TRBJ2-7	CASRGIDEQYF	TGCGCCAGCAGGGGGATCGACGAGCAGTACTTC
15	TRBD2	many	TRBV12-3/TRBV12-4	TRBJ2-1	CASRPGLAPYNEQFF	TGTGCCAGCAGACCGGGACTAGCCCCCTACAATGAGCAGTTCTTC
15	NA	many	TRBV4-1	TRBJ2-2	CASSDRFANTGELFF	TGCGCCAGCAGCGACAGGTTTGCGAACACCGGGGAGCTGTTTTTT
14	NA	many	TRBV7-3	TRBJ2-1	CASSPRDLDNEQFF	TGTGCCAGCAGCCCACGGGACTTGGACAATGAGCAGTTCTTC
16	TRBD1	many	TRBV5-1	TRBJ1-5	CASSLAGTGRNQPQHF	TGCGCCAGCAGCTTGGCCGGGACAGGGCGCAATCAGCCCCAGCATTTT
16	TRBD1	many	TRBV5-1	TRBJ2-3	CASRPGTGTSTDTQYF	TGCGCCAGCAGACCCGGGACAGGGACTAGCACAGATACGCAGTATTTT
15	NA	NA	TRBV24-1	TRBJ2-1	CATSDWEGEPHEQFF	TGTGCCACCAGTGATTGGGAGGGGGAGCCCCATGAGCAGTTCTTC
15	NA	few	TRBV5-1	TRBJ2-7	CASSLVGGAPGEQYF	TGCGCCAGCAGCTTGGTGGGAGGCGCGCCGGGAGAGCAGTACTTC
15	TRBD1	many	TRBV6-5	TRBJ1-2	CASSYPSGQGGGYTF	TGTGCCAGCAGTTACCCATCGGGACAGGGAGGTGGCTACACCTTC
10	NA	few	TRBV7-9	TRBJ2-3	CAIDTDTQYF	TGTGCCATCGACACAGATACGCAGTATTTT
16	NA	NA	TRBV18	TRBJ2-3	CASSLIVKGGTDTQYF	TGTGCCAGCTCTCTCATAGTCAAGGGGGGCACAGATACGCAGTATTTT
16	TRBD2	NA	TRBV7-8	TRBJ2-1	CASSPAPGGNGNEQFF	TGTGCCAGCAGTCCAGCCCCGGGAGGGAACGGGAATGAGCAGTTCTTC
15	TRBD1	NA	TRBV5-1	TRBJ2-1	CASSLGQGAPGEQFF	TGCGCCAGCAGCTTGGGGCAGGGGGCGCCGGGTGAGCAGTTCTTC
15	TRBD2	many	TRBV27	TRBJ2-3	CASSLWEGSTDTQYF	TGTGCCAGCAGTTTATGGGAGGGCAGCACAGATACGCAGTATTTT
14	NA	few	TRBV9	TRBJ2-7	CASSVGAQGHEQYF	TGTGCCAGCAGCGTTGGAGCACAGGGCCACGAGCAGTACTTC
14	NA	many	TRBV5-1	TRBJ2-5	CASSVEAVQETQYF	TGCGCCAGCAGCGTCGAAGCGGTCCAAGAGACCCAGTACTTC
15	TRBD1	many	TRBV5-5	TRBJ2-2	CASSGQGLVTGELFF	TGTGCCAGCAGCGGACAGGGCCTAGTGACCGGGGAGCTGTTTTTT
15	NA	NA	TRBV24-1	TRBJ2-1	CATSDRTFPNNEQFF	TGTGCCACCAGTGATAGAACATTTCCCAACAATGAGCAGTTCTTC
16	NA	many	TRBV3-1	TRBJ2-1	CASSQDIRGPYNEQFF	TGTGCCAGCAGCCAAGATATACGCGGGCCCTACAATGAGCAGTTCTTC
13	NA	many	TRBV11-2	TRBJ2-7	CASSPDSLYEQYF	TGTGCCAGCAGCCCGGACAGCCTCTACGAGCAGTACTTC
15	NA	many	TRBV7-3	TRBJ2-3	CASSLRERGSDTQYF	TGTGCCAGCAGCTTAAGGGAGAGAGGGTCAGATACGCAGTATTTT
18	TRBD1	few	TRBV29-1	TRBJ2-2	CSVGELTPDRGDTGELFF	TGCAGCGTGGGGGAACTCACCCCAGACAGGGGGGACACCGGGGAGCTGTTTTTT
14	NA	few	TRBV20-1	TRBJ2-4	CSARAGTKGDIQYF	TGCAGTGCCCGAGCCGGGACAAAGGGCGACATTCAGTACTTC
20	NA	NA	TRBV4-1	TRBJ2-6	CASSQVAPQGWVSGANVLTF	TGCGCCAGCAGCCAAGTTGCCCCCCAGGGTTGGGTCTCTGGGGCCAACGTCCTGACTTTC